Below, 15 T cell receptor beta chains from the same sample are listed, as sequenced in a study of long-term antiretroviral therapy in people with HIV. Sequencing used immunoSEQ v3.0 at survey level. Sequencing was performed with immunoSEQ multiplex PCR; in TCRdb, only in-frame clones are kept and a portion is missing. The data contain tens of thousands of clones, 82% of them seen just once; the ten biggest clones take up about 12%. The input for sequencing was unsorted PBMCs, taken 0.3 years after starting antiretroviral therapy. The receptors were gathered from a man younger than 30 with HIV.

The CDR3 spells CASSWTLGDGYTF. CDR3 coding DNA: TGTGCCAGCAGCTGGACACTCGGTGATGGCTACACCTTC. The chain is built from TRBV7-2 and TRBJ1-2, with D tentatively TRBD1 (5 bases). Germline V CDR1 and CDR2: SGHTA, FQGNSA. CDR3 length: 13 residues. V shed 4 bases and J shed 6 bases, with 12 bases lying between them. Filled out from reference TRBV7-2 and TRBJ1-2, the complete variable domain reads GAGVSQSPSNKVTEKGKDVELRCDPISGHTALYWYRQSLGQGLEFLIYFQGNSAPDKSGLPSDRFSAERTGGSVSTLTIQRTQQEDSAVYLCASSWTLGDGYTFGSGTRLTVV.

DNA for the CDR3: TGTGCCAGTAGTATCGGGGGAGGGGAGCACGAGCAGTACTTC. It yields the protein CASSIGGGEHEQYF. The chain carries TRBV19 and TRBJ2-7; TRBD2 matches 7 bases. With 3 bases clipped from V and 5 bases from J, the junction kept 7 bases outside the gene matches. CDR1 is LNHDA, CDR2 SQIVND, per germline (reference sequence). The CDR3 sequence is 14 residues long. The full variable domain, rest sourced from reference TRBV19 and TRBJ2-7, is DGGITQSPKYLFRKEGQNVTLSCEQNLNHDAMYWYRQDPGQGLRLIYYSQIVNDFQKGDIAEGYSVSREKKESFPLTVTSAQKNPTAFYLCASSIGGGEHEQYFGPGTRLTVT.

V and J are TRBV27 and TRBJ2-3, with D tentatively TRBD2 (5 bases). Germline V gene lookup returns CDR1 MNHEY and CDR2 SMNVEV (reference sequence). V was clipped by 8 bases and J by 4 bases, with 16 bases between them. The CDR3 extends over 14 amino acids. DNA of the CDR3: TGTGCCAGCCGGCTTGTGGGTAGCGCAGATACGCAGTATTTT. It translates to CASRLVGSADTQYF.

The chain joins TRBV7-9 to TRBJ2-7, with TRBD1 matching over 10 bases. The germline gives CDR1 SEHNR, CDR2 FQNEAQ (reference sequence). J gave up 4 bases and V 1 base, and 4 bases lay outside the gene matches. CDR3 size: 15 residues. CDR3 sequence (DNA): TGTGCCAGCAGCTTAGTCCGGGACAGGGGTTACGAGCAGTACTTC. It yields the protein CASSLVRDRGYEQYF.

The chain links TRBV10-3 to TRBJ1-2, with 7 bases fitting TRBD1. The germline gives CDR1 ENHRY, CDR2 SYGVKD. V lost 7 bases, J lost 8 bases, and 10 bases stayed unmatched. This CDR3 contains 13 residues. CDR3 amino acids: CAITMDRFSGYTF. As DNA, the CDR3 is TGTGCCATCACTATGGACAGGTTCAGCGGCTACACCTTC.

The J gene is TRBJ2-6, the V gene TRBV11-3, with D possibly TRBD1 on 5 matching bases. The V and J ends lost 4 bases and 0 bases respectively, with 10 bases between them. The CDR3 spans 16 residues. Germline CDR1 is SGHNT and CDR2 is YENEEA. The CDR3, as DNA: TGTGCCAGCAGCTCCCGACAGTCCTCTGGGGCCAACGTCCTGACTTTC. Amino acids: CASSSRQSSGANVLTF.

The chain recombines TRBV7-9 with TRBJ2-1, with TRBD2 matching over 10 bases. The CDR3 runs to 16 residues. In germline, CDR1 is SEHNR, CDR2 FQNEAQ (reference sequence). V lost 3 bases and J lost 3; bases outside the gene matches: 5. The CDR3 loop reads CASSFSSGRVYNEQFF. CDR3 coding DNA: TGTGCCAGCAGCTTTTCTAGCGGGAGAGTCTACAATGAGCAGTTCTTC. The full variable domain, its missing parts supplied by reference TRBV7-9 and TRBJ2-1, is DTGVSQNPRHKITKRGQNVTFRCDPISEHNRLYWYRQTLGQGPEFLTYFQNEAQLEKSRLLSDRFSAERPKGSFSTLEIQRTEQGDSAMYLCASSFSSGRVYNEQFFGPGTRLTVL.

The chain carries TRBV25-1 and TRBJ1-1; D uncertain. Germline V gene data show CDR1 as MGHDK and CDR2 as SYGVNS. This CDR3 has 15 residues. Between the trimmed V and J ends, which lost 1 base and 0 bases, there was a span of 9 bases. The DNA of the CDR3 is TGTGCCAGCAGTGAATCGCAGGTATTGAACACTGAAGCTTTCTTT. It encodes CASSESQVLNTEAFF.

The rearrangement uses TRBV30 and TRBJ2-3, with D perhaps TRBD1 or TRBD2 (5 bases each). V dropped 7 bases and J dropped 2 bases, with 13 bases sitting between them. From germline, CDR1 is GTSNPN and CDR2 SVGIG (reference sequence). The CDR3 consists of 13 residues. The CDR3 is CAYGASFTDTQYF. CDR3 in DNA: TGTGCCTACGGGGCCTCCTTCACAGATACGCAGTATTTT.

This clone was seen more than once but under ten times. The V call is TRBV4-1, the J call TRBJ1-1; no clear D. CDR1 and CDR2 (germline): MGHRA, YSYEKL. The CDR3 sequence is 15 residues long. Deletions cut 2 bases from V and 2 bases from J, with 12 bases between. The CDR3 region is CASSQRRWGNTEAFF. The CDR3 DNA reads TGCGCCAGCAGCCAACGCCGTTGGGGAAACACTGAAGCTTTCTTT.

The CDR3 here is CASSPVETRGEKLFF. In nucleotides, the CDR3 is TGTGCCAGCAGCCCGGTGGAAACCAGGGGTGAAAAACTGTTTTTT. This chain uses TRBV7-9 with TRBJ1-4; the D gene is possibly TRBD1 (6 bases). Per the germline V gene, CDR1 is SEHNR and CDR2 is FQNEAQ (reference sequence). Deletions cut 5 bases from V and 7 bases from J, with 17 bases between. The CDR3 has 15 residues.

The genes are TRBV19 and TRBJ1-4; perhaps TRBD1 as D (6 bases). The germline V gene has CDR1 LNHDA and CDR2 SQIVND (reference sequence). Trimming pared 0 bases from V and 0 bases from J, leaving 14 bases between. This CDR3 contains 18 residues. The CDR3 sequence: CASSIDPGQPATNEKLFF. CDR3 in DNA: TGTGCCAGTAGTATAGATCCCGGACAGCCTGCAACTAATGAAAAACTGTTTTTT. Filled out from reference TRBV19 and TRBJ1-4, the complete variable domain reads DGGITQSPKYLFRKEGQNVTLSCEQNLNHDAMYWYRQDPGQGLRLIYYSQIVNDFQKGDIAEGYSVSREKKESFPLTVTSAQKNPTAFYLCASSIDPGQPATNEKLFFGSGTQLSVL.

V usage is TRBV21-1 and J usage is TRBJ1-2; the table's D call, TRBD1, was not checked against the DNA. TRBV21-1 is deemed a pseudogene. The CDR3 has 17 amino acids. Here the CDR3 reads CASSIKVEGVLLLGYTF. In DNA form, the CDR3 reads TGTGCCAGCAGCATTAAAGTCGAGGGGGTTCTTTTGCTTGGCTACACCTTC.

The CDR3 bases are TGTGCCAGCAGCTTACTCTTTGGGATTGAAGAGACCCAGTACTTC. Its translation is CASSLLFGIEETQYF. The chain couples TRBV7-9 to TRBJ2-5, with D uncertain. Looked up from germline, CDR1 is SEHNR and CDR2 is FQNEAQ (reference sequence). Trimming removed 2 bases from V and 3 bases from J, with 13 bases in between. The CDR3 consists of 15 residues.

The J gene is TRBJ2-1, the V gene TRBV4-3; D is possibly TRBD1 (5 bases). Germline V gene data show CDR1 as LGHNA and CDR2 as YSLEER. There are 13 residues in the CDR3. Trimming stripped 0 bases from V and 12 bases from J, with 12 bases between. CDR3 residues: CASSQESWGTQFF. CDR3 coding DNA: TGCGCCAGCAGCCAAGAATCATGGGGCACGCAGTTCTTC.